The rows below give T cell receptor beta chains drawn from one sample of a study of molecular identifiers for immune sequencing clone quantification. Via MiXCR, TCRdb re-called the PCR reads, giving one row per CDR3 protein. Among tens of thousands of distinct CDR3 sequences listed, around a sixth were seen once. Source material: naive CD8+ T cells from blood, with Jurkat cell RNA spiked in. These receptors all stem from a human donor in good health. Some libraries in this study had Jurkat cell RNA spiked in. Each CDR3 is given with its conserved first and last residue. D genes are given only for firm matches. The size of a clone is reported for some rows only, either as once, few or many, or as a class for expanded clones.

. many TRBJ2-5 TRBV7-9 CASSFMSGIETQYF TGTGCCAGCAGCTTTATGTCGGGGATCGAGACCCAGTACTTC
. many TRBJ2-1 TRBV18 CASSRDSSSYNEQFF TGTGCCAGCTCAAGGGACTCTAGCTCCTACAATGAGCAGTTCTTC
. many TRBJ2-3 TRBV27 CASSFGTGTFLDTQYF TGTGCCAGCAGTTTTGGGACGGGGACGTTTTTGGATACGCAGTATTTT
. . TRBJ1-5 TRBV7-8 CASGLEVVAGQGGNPPQHF TGTGCCAGCGGCTTAGAGGTGGTGGCAGGACAAGGGGGGAATCCGCCCCAGCATTTT
TRBD1 many TRBJ2-5 TRBV27 CASSQDRSQETQYF TGTGCCAGCAGTCAGGACAGGAGTCAAGAGACCCAGTACTTC
. . TRBJ1-5 TRBV4-3 CASSQFDSNQPRHF TGCGCCAGCAGCCAGTTTGACAGCAATCAGCCCCGGCATTTT
TRBD1 many TRBJ2-3 TRBV19 CASSILTTGRTDTQYF TGTGCCAGTAGTATCTTGACGACAGGGCGCACAGATACGCAGTATTTT
. many TRBJ2-7 TRBV29-1 CSVEQADTYEQYF TGCAGCGTTGAACAGGCAGATACCTACGAGCAGTACTTC
. many TRBJ2-7 TRBV5-4 CASSLAGGLPYEQYF TGTGCCAGCAGCTTGGCCGGGGGGCTGCCCTACGAGCAGTACTTC
. many TRBJ2-3 TRBV7-2 CASSLGGPDTQYF TGTGCCAGCAGCTTAGGAGGCCCAGATACGCAGTATTTT
. many TRBJ2-7 TRBV13 CASSPTSGEQYF TGTGCCAGCAGCCCAACAAGTGGCGAGCAGTACTTC
. many TRBJ1-5 TRBV27 CASSLLGDHGNQPQHF TGTGCCAGCAGTTTATTAGGGGATCACGGCAATCAGCCCCAGCATTTT
. . TRBJ2-7 TRBV7-9 CASSLDAGLYEQYF TGTGCCAGCAGCTTAGATGCAGGGCTCTACGAGCAGTACTTC
TRBD1 many TRBJ1-2 TRBV6-5 CASSYGQALYGYTF TGTGCCAGCAGTTACGGACAGGCCCTCTATGGCTACACCTTC
. many TRBJ1-1 TRBV7-6 CASQQGWNTEAFF TGTGCCAGCCAACAGGGATGGAACACTGAAGCTTTCTTT
TRBD2 many TRBJ2-5 TRBV24-1 CATSDLYRGSGETQYF TGTGCCACCAGTGATTTGTACCGCGGGAGCGGGGAGACCCAGTACTTC
TRBD1 many TRBJ2-3 TRBV4-3 CASSQDRTGVSGLLYF TGCGCCAGCAGCCAAGACAGGACAGGGGTTTCGGGCCTCCTCTATTTT
TRBD1 many TRBJ2-7 TRBV7-8 CASRHTGTGGVLNYEQYF TGTGCCAGCAGACACACCGGGACAGGGGGCGTTCTGAACTACGAGCAGTACTTC
. many TRBJ2-5 TRBV7-9 CASSSGETQYF TGTGCCAGCAGCTCTGGAGAGACCCAGTACTTC
TRBD2 many TRBJ2-7 TRBV11-3 CASSPRGGGESLEQYF TGTGCCAGCAGCCCTCGCGGGGGGGGGGAGTCCCTCGAGCAGTACTTC
TRBD2 few TRBJ2-5 TRBV4-1 CASSQVAGVSGETQYF TGCGCCAGCAGCCAAGTTGCGGGAGTTTCTGGCGAGACCCAGTACTTC
. many TRBJ2-7 TRBV6-5 CASSYGLAAIYEQYF TGTGCCAGCAGTTACGGATTAGCGGCCATCTACGAGCAGTACTTC
TRBD2 . TRBJ2-5 TRBV10-3 CAISNGLAGVETQYF TGTGCCATCAGCAATGGACTAGCGGGAGTGGAGACCCAGTACTTC
. many TRBJ2-3 TRBV9 CASSYAADTQYF TGTGCCAGCAGCTACGCCGCTGATACGCAGTATTTT
. many TRBJ2-1 TRBV10-3 CAIRIEGGYNEQFF TGTGCCATCAGGATAGAAGGGGGGTACAATGAGCAGTTCTTC
TRBD1 once TRBJ1-2 TRBV2 CASSEAQLGQGPTCAF TGTGCCAGCAGTGAAGCGCAACTTGGACAGGGGCCCACTTGCGCCTTC
. many TRBJ1-1 TRBV29-1 CSVSGTLNTEAFF TGCAGCGTTAGTGGCACATTGAACACTGAAGCTTTCTTT
. many TRBJ2-2 TRBV28 CASSHNTGELFF TGTGCCAGCAGTCACAACACCGGGGAGCTGTTTTTT
. many TRBJ1-5 TRBV28 CASSLFGGKNQPQHF TGTGCCAGCAGTTTATTCGGGGGGAAAAATCAGCCCCAGCATTTT
. many TRBJ2-7 TRBV10-3 CAISDRGATEQYF TGTGCCATCAGTGATCGCGGGGCGACGGAGCAGTACTTC
. . TRBJ2-7 TRBV29-1 CSVAPGPRGYEQHF TGCAGCGTTGCGCCAGGACCACGAGGGTATGAGCAGCACTTC
TRBD1 . TRBJ2-7 TRBV3-1 CASSQHRDSPYEQYF TGTGCCAGCAGCCAACATAGGGACAGCCCCTACGAGCAGTACTTC
. many TRBJ1-1 TRBV2 CAIPGRKDTEAFF TGTGCCATACCAGGGAGGAAGGACACTGAAGCTTTCTTT
. many TRBJ2-7 TRBV13 CASSPMTGVHEQYF TGTGCCAGCAGCCCAATGACCGGGGTCCACGAGCAGTACTTC
. . TRBJ2-5 TRBV4-1 CASSQDKGNQETQYF TGCGCCAGCAGCCAAGATAAAGGGAACCAAGAGACCCAGTACTTC
. many TRBJ1-1 TRBV5-8 CASSLRVGGTEAFF TGTGCCAGCAGCCTCAGGGTCGGAGGCACTGAAGCTTTCTTT
. few TRBJ2-7 TRBV7-9 CASSSPLSIDEQYF TGTGCCAGCAGCTCCCCCTTGAGCATCGACGAGCAGTACTTC
. many TRBJ2-3 TRBV4-1 CASSLITFTDTQYF TGCGCCAGCAGCCTTATAACCTTTACAGATACGCAGTATTTT
. few TRBJ2-1 TRBV7-8 CASSSWARGGEQFF TGTGCCAGCAGCTCCTGGGCAAGAGGCGGAGAGCAGTTCTTC
TRBD2 many TRBJ2-7 TRBV7-2 CASSLNSGIGTYEQYF TGTGCCAGCAGCCTAAACAGCGGGATCGGTACCTACGAGCAGTACTTC
TRBD2 many TRBJ2-3 TRBV19 CASSGLAGGADTQYF TGTGCCAGTAGTGGCCTAGCGGGAGGGGCAGATACGCAGTATTTT
. . TRBJ2-5 TRBV6-6 CASSYSTAETQYF TGTGCCAGCAGTTATTCGACAGCCGAGACCCAGTACTTC
. many TRBJ1-1 TRBV9 CASSGGAMNTEAFF TGTGCCAGCAGCGGGGGGGCCATGAACACTGAAGCTTTCTTT
. many TRBJ1-5 TRBV7-8 CASSLDPGDVQPQHF TGTGCCAGCAGCTTAGACCCAGGGGATGTTCAGCCCCAGCATTTT
TRBD1 many TRBJ1-6 TRBV28 CASSVRRVSVGQGGSPLHF TGTGCCAGCAGTGTCCGACGAGTCTCAGTCGGACAGGGTGGGTCACCCCTCCACTTT
. many TRBJ1-1 TRBV15 CATSRQAANTEAFF TGTGCCACCAGCAGGCAAGCTGCGAACACTGAAGCTTTCTTT
TRBD2 few TRBJ2-3 TRBV3-1 CASSHLLLAGGPGDTQYF TGTGCCAGCAGCCATCTGTTACTAGCGGGAGGGCCGGGAGATACGCAGTATTTT
. . TRBJ2-3 TRBV7-9 CASSEPNPSRGKPSDTQYF TGTGCCAGCAGCGAGCCGAACCCCTCTCGCGGGAAGCCTTCAGATACGCAGTATTTT
TRBD1 . TRBJ2-2 TRBV15 CATSRAPGQSNTGELFF TGTGCCACCAGCAGAGCCCCGGGACAGTCGAACACCGGGGAGCTGTTTTTT